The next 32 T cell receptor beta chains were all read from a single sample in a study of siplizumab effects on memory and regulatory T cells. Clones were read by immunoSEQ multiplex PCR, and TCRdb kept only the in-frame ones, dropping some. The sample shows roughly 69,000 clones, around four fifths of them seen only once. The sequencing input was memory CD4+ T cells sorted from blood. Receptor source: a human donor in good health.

CDR3 residues: CASSVQPGTGRVAPYGYTF. The CDR3 coding sequence is TGCGCCAGCAGCGTTCAACCCGGGACAGGGAGAGTGGCACCCTATGGCTACACCTTC. V and J are TRBV5-1 and TRBJ1-2, with 9 bases fitting TRBD1. Per germline, CDR1 SGHRS and CDR2 YFSETQ. After removal of 4 bases from V and 4 bases from J, the junction contained 20 bases not matched to a gene. The CDR3 is 19 residues long.

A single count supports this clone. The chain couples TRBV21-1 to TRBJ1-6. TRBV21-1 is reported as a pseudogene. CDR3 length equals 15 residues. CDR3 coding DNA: TGTGCCAGCAGCAAGGGGATCTCTAGAAATTCACCCCTCCACTTT. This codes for CASSKGISRNSPLHF.

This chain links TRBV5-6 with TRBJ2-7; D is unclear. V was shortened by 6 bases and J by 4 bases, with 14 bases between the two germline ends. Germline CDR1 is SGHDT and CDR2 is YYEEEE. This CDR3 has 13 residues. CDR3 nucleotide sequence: TGTGCCAGCACCACTCCCCCTAGTTACGAGCAGTACTTC. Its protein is CASTTPPSYEQYF.

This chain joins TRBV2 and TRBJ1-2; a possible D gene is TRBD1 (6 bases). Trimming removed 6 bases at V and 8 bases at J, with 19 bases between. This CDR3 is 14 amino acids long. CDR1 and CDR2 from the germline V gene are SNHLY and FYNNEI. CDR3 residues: CASRDRRGADGYTF. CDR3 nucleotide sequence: TGTGCCAGCAGGGACCGGCGGGGGGCCGACGGCTACACCTTC.

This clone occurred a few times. CDR3 amino acids: CAWSVGGGAYQPQHF. Written as DNA, the CDR3 is TGTGCCTGGAGTGTAGGAGGGGGCGCATATCAGCCCCAGCATTTT. V usage is TRBV30 and J usage is TRBJ1-5, with 7 bases aligning to TRBD1. Germline V CDR1 and CDR2: GTSNPN, SVGIG (reference sequence). This CDR3 is 15 amino acids long. V trimming: 0 bases; J trimming: 5 bases; junction bases outside the gene matches: 7.

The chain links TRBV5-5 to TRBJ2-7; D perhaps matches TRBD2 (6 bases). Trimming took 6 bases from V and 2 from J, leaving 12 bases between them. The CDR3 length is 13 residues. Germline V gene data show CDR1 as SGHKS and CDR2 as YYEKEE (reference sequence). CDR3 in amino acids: CASTVRGTYEQYF. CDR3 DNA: TGTGCCAGCACGGTACGGGGGACCTACGAGCAGTACTTC.

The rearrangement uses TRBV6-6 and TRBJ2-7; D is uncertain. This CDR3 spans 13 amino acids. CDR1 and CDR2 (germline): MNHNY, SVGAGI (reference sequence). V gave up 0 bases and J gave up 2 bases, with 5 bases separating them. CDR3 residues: CASSYSRTYEQYF. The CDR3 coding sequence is TGTGCCAGCAGTTACTCCAGAACCTACGAGCAGTACTTC.

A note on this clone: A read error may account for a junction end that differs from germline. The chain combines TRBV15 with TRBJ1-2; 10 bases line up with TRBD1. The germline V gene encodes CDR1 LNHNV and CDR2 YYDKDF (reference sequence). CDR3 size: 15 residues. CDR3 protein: CATIRSTGGFFGYTF. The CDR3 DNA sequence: TGTGCCACCATCAGATCGACAGGGGGCTTTTTTGGCTACACCTTC.

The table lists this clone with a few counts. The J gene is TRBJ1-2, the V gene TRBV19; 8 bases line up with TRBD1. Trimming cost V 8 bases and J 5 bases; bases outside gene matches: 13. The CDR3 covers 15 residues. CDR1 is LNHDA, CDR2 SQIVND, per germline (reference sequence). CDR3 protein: CASGKPGQEVYGYTF. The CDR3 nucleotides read TGTGCCAGTGGTAAGCCGGGACAGGAAGTGTATGGCTACACCTTC.

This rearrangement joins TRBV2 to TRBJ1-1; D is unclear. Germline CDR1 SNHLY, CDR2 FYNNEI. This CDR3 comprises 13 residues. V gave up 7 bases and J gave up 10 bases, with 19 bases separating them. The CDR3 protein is CASTIMNRSGAFF. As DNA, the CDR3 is TGTGCCAGCACCATAATGAACAGAAGTGGAGCTTTCTTT.

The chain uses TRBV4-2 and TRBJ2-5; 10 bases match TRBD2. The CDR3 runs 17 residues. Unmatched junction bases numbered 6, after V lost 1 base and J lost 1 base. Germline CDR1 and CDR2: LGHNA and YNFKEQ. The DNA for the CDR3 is TGTGCCAGCAGCCAAGTGCCTAGCGGGAGAGCCCAAGAGACCCAGTACTTC. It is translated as CASSQVPSGRAQETQYF.

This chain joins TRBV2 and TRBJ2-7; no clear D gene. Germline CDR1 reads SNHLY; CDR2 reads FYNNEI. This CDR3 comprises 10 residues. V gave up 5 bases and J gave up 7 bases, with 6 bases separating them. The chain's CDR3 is CASSIREQYF. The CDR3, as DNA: TGTGCCAGCAGTATAAGGGAGCAGTACTTC.

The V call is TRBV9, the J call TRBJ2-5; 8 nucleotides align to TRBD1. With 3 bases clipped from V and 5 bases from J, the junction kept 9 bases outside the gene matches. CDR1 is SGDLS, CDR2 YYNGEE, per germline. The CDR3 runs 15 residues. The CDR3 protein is CASSEGTGPIETQYF. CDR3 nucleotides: TGTGCCAGCAGCGAGGGGACAGGTCCGATTGAGACCCAGTACTTC.

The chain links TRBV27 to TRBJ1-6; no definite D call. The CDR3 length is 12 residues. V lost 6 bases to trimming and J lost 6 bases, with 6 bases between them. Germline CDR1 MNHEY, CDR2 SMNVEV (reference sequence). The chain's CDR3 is CASRERNSPLHF. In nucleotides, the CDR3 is TGTGCCAGCAGGGAACGTAATTCACCCCTCCACTTT.

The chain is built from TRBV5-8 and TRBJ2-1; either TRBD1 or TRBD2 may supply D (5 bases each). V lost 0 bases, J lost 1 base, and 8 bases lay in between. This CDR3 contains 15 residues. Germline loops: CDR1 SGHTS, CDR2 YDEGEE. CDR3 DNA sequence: TGTGCCAGCAGCTTGGCCGGGGCGTCCTACAATGAGCAGTTCTTC. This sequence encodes CASSLAGASYNEQFF.

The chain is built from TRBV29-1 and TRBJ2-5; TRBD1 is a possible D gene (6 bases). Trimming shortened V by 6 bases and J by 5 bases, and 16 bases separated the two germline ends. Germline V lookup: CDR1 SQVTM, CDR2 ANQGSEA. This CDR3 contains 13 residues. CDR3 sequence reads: CSVPGVGAETQYF. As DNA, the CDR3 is TGCAGCGTCCCTGGAGTGGGGGCCGAGACCCAGTACTTC.

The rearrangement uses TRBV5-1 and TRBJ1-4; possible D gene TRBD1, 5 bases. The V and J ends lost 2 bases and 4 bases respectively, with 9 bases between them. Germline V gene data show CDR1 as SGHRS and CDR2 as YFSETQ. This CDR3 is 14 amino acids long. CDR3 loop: CASSFTGINEKLFF. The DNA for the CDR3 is TGCGCCAGCAGCTTTACAGGAATTAATGAAAAACTGTTTTTT.

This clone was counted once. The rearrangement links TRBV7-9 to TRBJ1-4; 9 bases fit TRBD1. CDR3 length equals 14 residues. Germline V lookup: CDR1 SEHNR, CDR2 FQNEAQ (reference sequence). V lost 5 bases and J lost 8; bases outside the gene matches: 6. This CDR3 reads CASSDRDRVEKLFF. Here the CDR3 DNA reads TGTGCCAGCAGCGACCGGGACAGGGTGGAAAAACTGTTTTTT.

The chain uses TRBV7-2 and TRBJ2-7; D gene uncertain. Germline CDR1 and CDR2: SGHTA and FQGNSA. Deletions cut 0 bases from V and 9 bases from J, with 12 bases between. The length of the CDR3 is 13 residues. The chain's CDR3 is CASSLAYRQGQYF. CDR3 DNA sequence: TGTGCCAGCAGCTTAGCGTATCGACAAGGGCAGTACTTC.

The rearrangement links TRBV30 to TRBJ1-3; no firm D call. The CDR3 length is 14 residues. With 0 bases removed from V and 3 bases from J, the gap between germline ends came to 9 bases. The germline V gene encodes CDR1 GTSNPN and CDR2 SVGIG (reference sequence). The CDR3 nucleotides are TGTGCCTGGAGTGTGGGTGACGGTGGAAACACCATATATTTT. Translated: CAWSVGDGGNTIYF. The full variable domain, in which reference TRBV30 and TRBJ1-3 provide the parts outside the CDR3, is SQTIHQWPATLVQPVGSPLSLECTVEGTSNPNLYWYRQAAGRGLQLLFYSVGIGQISSEVPQNLSASRPQDRQFILSSKKLLLSDSGFYLCAWSVGDGGNTIYFGEGSWLTVV.

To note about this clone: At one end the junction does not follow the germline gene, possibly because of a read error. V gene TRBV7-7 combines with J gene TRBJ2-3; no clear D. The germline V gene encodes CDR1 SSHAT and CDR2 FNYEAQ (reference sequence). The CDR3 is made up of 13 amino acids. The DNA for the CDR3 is TGTGCTAGCAGCTTACAAAGCACAGATACGCAGTATTTT. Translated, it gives CASSLQSTDTQYF. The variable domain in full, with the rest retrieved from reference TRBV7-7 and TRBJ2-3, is GAGVSQSPRYKVTKRGQDVTLRCDPISSHATLYWYQQALGQGPEFLTYFNYEAQPDKSGLPSDRFSAERPEGSISTLTIQRTEQRDSAMYRCASSLQSTDTQYFGPGTRLTVL.

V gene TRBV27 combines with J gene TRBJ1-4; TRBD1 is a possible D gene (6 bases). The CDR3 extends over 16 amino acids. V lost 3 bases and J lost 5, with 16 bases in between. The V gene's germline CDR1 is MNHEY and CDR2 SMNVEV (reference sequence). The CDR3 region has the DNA TGTGCCAGCAGTTTCGGACCGGGGGCCCAGAATGAAAAACTGTTTTTT. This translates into CASSFGPGAQNEKLFF.

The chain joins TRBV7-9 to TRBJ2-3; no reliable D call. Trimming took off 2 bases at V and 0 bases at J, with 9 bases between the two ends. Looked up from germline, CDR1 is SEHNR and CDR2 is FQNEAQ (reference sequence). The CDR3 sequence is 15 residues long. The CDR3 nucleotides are TGTGCCAGCAGCTTAAACGGAGCTAGCACAGATACGCAGTATTTT. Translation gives CASSLNGASTDTQYF.

The CDR3 protein is CASSSGQGANTEAFF. In DNA form, the CDR3 reads TGTGCCAGCAGTTCAGGACAGGGGGCGAACACTGAAGCTTTCTTT. The chain has TRBV7-9 and TRBJ1-1; 11 positions match TRBD1. J lost 1 base, V lost 6 bases, and 4 bases had no gene match. Germline lookup yields CDR1 SEHNR and CDR2 FQNEAQ (reference sequence). The CDR3 extends over 15 amino acids.

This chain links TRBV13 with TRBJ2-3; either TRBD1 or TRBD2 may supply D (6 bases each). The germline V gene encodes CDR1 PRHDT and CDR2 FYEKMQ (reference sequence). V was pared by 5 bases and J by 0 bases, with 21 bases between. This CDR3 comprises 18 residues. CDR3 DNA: TGTGCCAGCAGCCCCCGCAGGGTGGGGGGCCTTAGCACAGATACGCAGTATTTT. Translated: CASSPRRVGGLSTDTQYF. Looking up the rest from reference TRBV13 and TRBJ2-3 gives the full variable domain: AAGVIQSPRHLIKEKRETATLKCYPIPRHDTVYWYQQGPGQDPQFLISFYEKMQSDKGSIPDRFSAQQFSDYHSELNMSSLELGDSALYFCASSPRRVGGLSTDTQYFGPGTRLTVL.

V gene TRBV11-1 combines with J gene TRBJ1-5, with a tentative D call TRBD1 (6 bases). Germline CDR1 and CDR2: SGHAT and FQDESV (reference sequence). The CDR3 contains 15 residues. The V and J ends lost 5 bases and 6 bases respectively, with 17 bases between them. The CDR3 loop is CASSRGPGEGQPQHF. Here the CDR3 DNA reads TGTGCCAGCAGCCGGGGGCCAGGGGAGGGTCAGCCCCAGCATTTT.

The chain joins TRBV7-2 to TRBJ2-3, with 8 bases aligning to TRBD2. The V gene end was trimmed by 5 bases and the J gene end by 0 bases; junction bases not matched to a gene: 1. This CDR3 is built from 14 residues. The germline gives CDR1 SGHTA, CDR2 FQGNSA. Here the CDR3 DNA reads TGTGCCAGCAGCCGCGGGGGGAGCACAGATACGCAGTATTTT. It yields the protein CASSRGGSTDTQYF.

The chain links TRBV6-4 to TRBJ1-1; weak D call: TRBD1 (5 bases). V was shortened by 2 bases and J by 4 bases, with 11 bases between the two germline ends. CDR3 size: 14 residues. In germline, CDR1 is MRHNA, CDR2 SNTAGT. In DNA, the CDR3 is TGTGCCAGCAGTGACACCGACAGAGGCACTGAAGCTTTCTTT. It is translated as CASSDTDRGTEAFF.

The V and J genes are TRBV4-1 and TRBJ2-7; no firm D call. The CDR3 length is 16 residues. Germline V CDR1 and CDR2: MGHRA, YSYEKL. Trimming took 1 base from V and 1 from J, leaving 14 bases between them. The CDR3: CASSQGLVKGSYEQYF. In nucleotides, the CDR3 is TGCGCCAGCAGCCAAGGTCTAGTTAAGGGATCCTACGAGCAGTACTTC.

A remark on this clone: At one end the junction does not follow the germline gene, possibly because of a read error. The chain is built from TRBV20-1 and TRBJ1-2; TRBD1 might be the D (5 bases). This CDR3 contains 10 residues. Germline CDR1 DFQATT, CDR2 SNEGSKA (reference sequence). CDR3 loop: CSASYPGVPF. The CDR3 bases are TGCAGTGCTAGTTACCCGGGGGTCCCCTTC.

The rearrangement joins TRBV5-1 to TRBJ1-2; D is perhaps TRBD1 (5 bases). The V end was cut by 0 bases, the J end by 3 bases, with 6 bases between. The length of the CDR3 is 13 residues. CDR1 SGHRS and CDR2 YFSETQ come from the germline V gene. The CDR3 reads CASSLVRDYGYTF. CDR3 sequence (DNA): TGCGCCAGCAGCTTGGTCAGGGACTATGGCTACACCTTC.

CDR3 loop: CASSLDPILSGELFF. The CDR3 nucleotides read TGTGCCAGCAGCTTAGATCCTATCCTGTCCGGGGAGCTGTTTTTT. This chain uses TRBV11-2 with TRBJ2-2; D is uncertain. Germline CDR1 SGHAT, CDR2 FQNNGV. There are 15 residues in the CDR3. Deletions cut 0 bases from V and 6 bases from J, with 11 bases between.